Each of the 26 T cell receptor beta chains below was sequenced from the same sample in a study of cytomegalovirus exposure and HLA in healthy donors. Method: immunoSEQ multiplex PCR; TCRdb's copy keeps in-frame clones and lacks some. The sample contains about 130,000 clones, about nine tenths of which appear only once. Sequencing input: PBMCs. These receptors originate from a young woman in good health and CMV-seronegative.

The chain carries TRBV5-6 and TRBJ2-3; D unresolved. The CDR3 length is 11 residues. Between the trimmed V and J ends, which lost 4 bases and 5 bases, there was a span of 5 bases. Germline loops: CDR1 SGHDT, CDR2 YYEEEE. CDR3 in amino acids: CASSVVDTQYF. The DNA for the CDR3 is TGTGCCAGCAGCGTAGTAGATACGCAGTATTTT.

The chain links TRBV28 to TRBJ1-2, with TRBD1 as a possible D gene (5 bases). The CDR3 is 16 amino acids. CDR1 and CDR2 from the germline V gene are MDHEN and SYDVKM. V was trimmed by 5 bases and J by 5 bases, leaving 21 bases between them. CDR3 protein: CASSTLWGRAGYGYTF. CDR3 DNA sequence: TGTGCCAGCAGTACGCTATGGGGCAGGGCTGGGTATGGCTACACCTTC.

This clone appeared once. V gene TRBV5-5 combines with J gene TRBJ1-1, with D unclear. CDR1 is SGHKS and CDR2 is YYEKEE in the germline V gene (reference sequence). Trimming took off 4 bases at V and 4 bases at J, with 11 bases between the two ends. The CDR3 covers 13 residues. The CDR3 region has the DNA TGTGCCAGCAGCATTGGGCCAGCCACTGAAGCTTTCTTT. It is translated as CASSIGPATEAFF.

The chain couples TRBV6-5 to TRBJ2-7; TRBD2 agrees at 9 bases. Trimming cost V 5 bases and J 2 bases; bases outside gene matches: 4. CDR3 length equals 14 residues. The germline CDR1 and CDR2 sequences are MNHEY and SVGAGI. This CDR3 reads CASSGSSGAYEQYF. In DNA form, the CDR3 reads TGTGCCAGCAGTGGATCTAGCGGGGCCTACGAGCAGTACTTC.

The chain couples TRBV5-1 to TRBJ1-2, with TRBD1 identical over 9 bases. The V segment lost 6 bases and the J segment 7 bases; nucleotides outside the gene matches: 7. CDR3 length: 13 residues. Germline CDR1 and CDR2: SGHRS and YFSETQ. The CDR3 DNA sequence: TGCGCCAGCACAGTTGGGACAGGGTTTGGCTACACCTTC. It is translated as CASTVGTGFGYTF.

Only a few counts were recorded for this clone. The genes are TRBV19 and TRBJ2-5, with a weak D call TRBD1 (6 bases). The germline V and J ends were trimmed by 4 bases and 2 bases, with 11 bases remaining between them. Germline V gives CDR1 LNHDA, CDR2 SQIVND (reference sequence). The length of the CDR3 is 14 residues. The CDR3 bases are TGTGCCAGTAGTAAGGGTCAGGGGCAAGAGACCCAGTACTTC. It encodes CASSKGQGQETQYF.

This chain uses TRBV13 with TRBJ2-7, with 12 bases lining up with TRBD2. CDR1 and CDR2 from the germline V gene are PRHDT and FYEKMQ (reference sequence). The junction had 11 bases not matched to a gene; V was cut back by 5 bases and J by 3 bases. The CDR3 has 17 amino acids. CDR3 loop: CASSKFGTSGRLYEQYF. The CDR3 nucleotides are TGTGCCAGCAGCAAATTTGGGACTAGCGGGCGTCTCTACGAGCAGTACTTC. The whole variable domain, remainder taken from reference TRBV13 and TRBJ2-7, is AAGVIQSPRHLIKEKRETATLKCYPIPRHDTVYWYQQGPGQDPQFLISFYEKMQSDKGSIPDRFSAQQFSDYHSELNMSSLELGDSALYFCASSKFGTSGRLYEQYFGPGTRLTVT.

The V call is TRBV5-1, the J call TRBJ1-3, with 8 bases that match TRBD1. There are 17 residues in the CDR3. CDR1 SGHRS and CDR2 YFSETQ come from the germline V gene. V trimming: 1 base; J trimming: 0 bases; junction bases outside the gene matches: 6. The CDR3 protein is CASSLRGTGFSGNTIYF. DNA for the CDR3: TGCGCCAGCAGCTTGCGAGGGACAGGATTCTCTGGAAACACCATATATTTT.

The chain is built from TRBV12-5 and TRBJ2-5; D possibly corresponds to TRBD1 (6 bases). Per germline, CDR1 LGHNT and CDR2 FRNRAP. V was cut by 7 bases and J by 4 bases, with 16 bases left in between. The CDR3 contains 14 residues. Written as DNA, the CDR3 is TGTGCTAGTGCCACCACAGGGTGGGGAGAGACCCAGTACTTC. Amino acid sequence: CASATTGWGETQYF. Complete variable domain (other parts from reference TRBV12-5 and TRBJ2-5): DARVTQTPRHKVTEMGQEVTMRCQPILGHNTVFWYRQTMMQGLELLAYFRNRAPLDDSGMPKDRFSAEMPDATLATLKIQPSEPRDSAVYFCASATTGWGETQYFGPGTRLLVL.

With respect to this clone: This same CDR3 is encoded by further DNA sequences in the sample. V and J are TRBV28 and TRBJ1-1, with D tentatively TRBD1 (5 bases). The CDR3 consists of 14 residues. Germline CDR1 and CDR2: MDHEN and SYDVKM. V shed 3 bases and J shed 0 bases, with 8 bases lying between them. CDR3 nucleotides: TGTGCCAGCAGTTTCGGGGGGATGAACACTGAAGCTTTCTTT. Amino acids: CASSFGGMNTEAFF.

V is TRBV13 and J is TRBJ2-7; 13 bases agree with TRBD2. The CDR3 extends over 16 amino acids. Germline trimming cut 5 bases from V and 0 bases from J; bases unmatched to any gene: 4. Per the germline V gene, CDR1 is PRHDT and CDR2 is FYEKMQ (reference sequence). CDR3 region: CASSLTSGRSSYEQYF. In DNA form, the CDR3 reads TGTGCCAGCAGCCTGACTAGCGGGAGGAGCTCCTACGAGCAGTACTTC.

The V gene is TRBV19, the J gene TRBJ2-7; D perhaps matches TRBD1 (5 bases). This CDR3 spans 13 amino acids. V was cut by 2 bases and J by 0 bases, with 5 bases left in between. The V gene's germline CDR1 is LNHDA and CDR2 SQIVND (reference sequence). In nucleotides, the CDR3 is TGTGCCAGTAGTATACAGGGCTCCTACGAGCAGTACTTC. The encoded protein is CASSIQGSYEQYF.

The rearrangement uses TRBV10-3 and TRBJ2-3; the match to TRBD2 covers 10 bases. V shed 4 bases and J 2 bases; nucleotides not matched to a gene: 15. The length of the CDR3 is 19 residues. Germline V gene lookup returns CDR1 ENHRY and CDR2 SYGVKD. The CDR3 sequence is CAISGFSGRLQPNTDTQYF. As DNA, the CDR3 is TGTGCCATCAGTGGATTTAGCGGGAGGCTTCAACCCAACACAGATACGCAGTATTTT.

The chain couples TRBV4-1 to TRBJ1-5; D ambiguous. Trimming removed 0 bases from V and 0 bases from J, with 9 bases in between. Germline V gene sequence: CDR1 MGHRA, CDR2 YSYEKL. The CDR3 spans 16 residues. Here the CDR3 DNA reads TGCGCCAGCAGCCAAGATCCGGGAGTTAGCAATCAGCCCCAGCATTTT. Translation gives CASSQDPGVSNQPQHF.

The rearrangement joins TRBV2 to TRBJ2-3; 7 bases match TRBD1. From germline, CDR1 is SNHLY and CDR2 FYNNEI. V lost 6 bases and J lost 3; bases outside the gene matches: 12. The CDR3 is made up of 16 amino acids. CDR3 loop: CASSPDQLTGTDTQYF. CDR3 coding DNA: TGTGCCAGCAGCCCGGACCAGTTGACAGGGACAGATACGCAGTATTTT.

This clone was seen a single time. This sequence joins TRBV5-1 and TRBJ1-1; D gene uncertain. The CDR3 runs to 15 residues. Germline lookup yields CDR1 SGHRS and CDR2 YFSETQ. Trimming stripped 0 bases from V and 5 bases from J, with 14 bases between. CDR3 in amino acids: CASSLAAGIETEAFF. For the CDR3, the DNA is TGCGCCAGCAGCTTGGCCGCGGGGATTGAGACTGAAGCTTTCTTT.

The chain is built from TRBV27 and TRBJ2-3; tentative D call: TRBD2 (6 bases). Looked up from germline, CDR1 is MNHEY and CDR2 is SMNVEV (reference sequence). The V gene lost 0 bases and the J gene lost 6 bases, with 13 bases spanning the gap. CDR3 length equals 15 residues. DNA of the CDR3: TGTGCCAGCAGTTTATCGGGGGGTCAAGGGGATACGCAGTATTTT. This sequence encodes CASSLSGGQGDTQYF.

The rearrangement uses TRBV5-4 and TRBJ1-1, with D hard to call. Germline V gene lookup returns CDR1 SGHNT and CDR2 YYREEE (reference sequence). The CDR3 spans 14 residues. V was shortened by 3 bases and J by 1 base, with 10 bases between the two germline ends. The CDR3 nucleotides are TGTGCCAGCAGCTCCGAGTTCAAGAACACTGAAGCTTTCTTT. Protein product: CASSSEFKNTEAFF.

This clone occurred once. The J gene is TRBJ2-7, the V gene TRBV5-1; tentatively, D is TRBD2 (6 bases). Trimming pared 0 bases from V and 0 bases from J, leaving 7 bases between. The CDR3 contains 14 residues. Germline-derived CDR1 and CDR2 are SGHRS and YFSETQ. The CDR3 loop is CASSLGGTSYEQYF. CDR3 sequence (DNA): TGCGCCAGCAGCTTGGGCGGGACCTCCTACGAGCAGTACTTC.

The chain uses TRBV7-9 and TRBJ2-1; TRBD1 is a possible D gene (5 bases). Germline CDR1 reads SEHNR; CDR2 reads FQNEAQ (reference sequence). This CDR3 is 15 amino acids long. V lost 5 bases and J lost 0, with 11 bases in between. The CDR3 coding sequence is TGTGCCAGCAGCCCCCACGACAGCTCCTACAATGAGCAGTTCTTC. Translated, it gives CASSPHDSSYNEQFF. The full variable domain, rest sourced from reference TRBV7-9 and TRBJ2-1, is DTGVSQNPRHKITKRGQNVTFRCDPISEHNRLYWYRQTLGQGPEFLTYFQNEAQLEKSRLLSDRFSAERPKGSFSTLEIQRTEQGDSAMYLCASSPHDSSYNEQFFGPGTRLTVL.

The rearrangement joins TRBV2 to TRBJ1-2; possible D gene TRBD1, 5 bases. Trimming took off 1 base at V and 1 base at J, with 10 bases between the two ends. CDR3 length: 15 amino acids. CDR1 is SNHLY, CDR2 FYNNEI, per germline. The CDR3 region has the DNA TGTGCCAGCAGTGAAGTGAGGGGAGGTAACTATGGCTACACCTTC. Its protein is CASSEVRGGNYGYTF.

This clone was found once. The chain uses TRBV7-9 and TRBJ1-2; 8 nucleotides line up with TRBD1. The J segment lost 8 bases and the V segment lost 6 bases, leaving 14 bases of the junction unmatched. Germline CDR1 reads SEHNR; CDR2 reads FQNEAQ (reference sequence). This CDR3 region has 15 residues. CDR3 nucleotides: TGTGCCAGCAGATCGATGGACAGGGAAAACTCGGGCTACACCTTC. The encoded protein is CASRSMDRENSGYTF. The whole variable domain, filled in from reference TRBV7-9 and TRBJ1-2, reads DTGVSQNPRHKITKRGQNVTFRCDPISEHNRLYWYRQTLGQGPEFLTYFQNEAQLEKSRLLSDRFSAERPKGSFSTLEIQRTEQGDSAMYLCASRSMDRENSGYTFGSGTRLTVV.

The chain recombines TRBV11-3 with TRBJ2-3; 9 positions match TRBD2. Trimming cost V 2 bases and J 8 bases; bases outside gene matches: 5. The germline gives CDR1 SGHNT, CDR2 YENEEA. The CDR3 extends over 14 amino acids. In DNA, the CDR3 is TGTGCCAGCAGCTTACCGGGACTAGCATTTACGCAGTATTTT. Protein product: CASSLPGLAFTQYF.

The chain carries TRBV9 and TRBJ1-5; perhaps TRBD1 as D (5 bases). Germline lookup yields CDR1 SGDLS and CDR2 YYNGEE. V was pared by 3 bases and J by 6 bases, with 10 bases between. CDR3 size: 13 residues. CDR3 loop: CASSGDLGQPQHF. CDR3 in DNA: TGTGCCAGCAGCGGGGACTTGGGTCAGCCCCAGCATTTT. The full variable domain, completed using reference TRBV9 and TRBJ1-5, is DSGVTQTPKHLITATGQRVTLRCSPRSGDLSVYWYQQSLDQGLQFLIQYYNGEERAKGNILERFSAQQFPDLHSELNLSSLELGDSALYFCASSGDLGQPQHFGDGTRLSIL.

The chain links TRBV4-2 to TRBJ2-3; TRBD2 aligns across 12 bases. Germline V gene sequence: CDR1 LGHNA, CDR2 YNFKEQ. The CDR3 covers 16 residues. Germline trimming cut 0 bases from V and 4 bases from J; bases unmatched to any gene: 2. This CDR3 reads CASSQEASGRADTQYF. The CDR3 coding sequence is TGTGCCAGCAGCCAAGAGGCTAGCGGGAGGGCAGATACGCAGTATTTT.

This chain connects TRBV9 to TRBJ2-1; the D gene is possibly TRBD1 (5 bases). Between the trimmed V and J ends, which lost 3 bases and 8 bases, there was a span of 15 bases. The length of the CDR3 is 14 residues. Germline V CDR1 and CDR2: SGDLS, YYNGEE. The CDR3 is CASSGVGLYDEQFF. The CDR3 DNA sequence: TGTGCCAGCAGCGGGGTGGGGCTTTACGATGAGCAGTTCTTC.